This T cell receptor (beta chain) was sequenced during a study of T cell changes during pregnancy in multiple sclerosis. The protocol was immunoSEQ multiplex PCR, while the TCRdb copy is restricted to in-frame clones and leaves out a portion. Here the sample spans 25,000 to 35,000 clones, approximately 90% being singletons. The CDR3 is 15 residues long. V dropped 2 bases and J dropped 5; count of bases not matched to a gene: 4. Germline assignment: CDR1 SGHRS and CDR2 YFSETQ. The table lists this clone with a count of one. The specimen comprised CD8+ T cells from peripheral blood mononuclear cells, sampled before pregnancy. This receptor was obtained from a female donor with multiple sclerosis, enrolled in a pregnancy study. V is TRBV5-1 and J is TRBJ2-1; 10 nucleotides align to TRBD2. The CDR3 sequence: CASSLGLAGDNEQFF. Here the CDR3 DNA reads TGCGCCAGCAGCTTAGGCCTAGCGGGGGACAATGAGCAGTTCTTC.